This T cell receptor beta chain was documented in a study of blood T cell repertoires in COVID-19. The ends lost 5 bases at V and 5 bases at J; junction bases unmatched: 3. This CDR3 has 13 residues. Per the germline V gene, CDR1 is SGHTA and CDR2 is FQGTGA. Original methodology: For nucleated cells, counts were estimated from reference gene primer amplification. The repertoire was sequenced with immunoSEQ multiplex PCR; TCRdb's copy has only in-frame clones and lacks some. The V and J calls and clone size are taken from that table; D and trimming were inferred from the DNA. The sample gives roughly 290,000 clones, 75% to 90% of which show up once; about 1.7% is in the top ten.

The sequencing input was PBMCs or T cells enriched from blood (not recorded which). V gene TRBV7-3 combines with J gene TRBJ1-1, with 9 bases that match TRBD1. This sequence originates from a woman between 40 and 50 years old who had recovered from COVID-19. The CDR3 sequence is CASSGGQGTEAFF. The CDR3 DNA sequence: TGTGCCAGCAGCGGGGGACAGGGAACTGAAGCTTTCTTT.